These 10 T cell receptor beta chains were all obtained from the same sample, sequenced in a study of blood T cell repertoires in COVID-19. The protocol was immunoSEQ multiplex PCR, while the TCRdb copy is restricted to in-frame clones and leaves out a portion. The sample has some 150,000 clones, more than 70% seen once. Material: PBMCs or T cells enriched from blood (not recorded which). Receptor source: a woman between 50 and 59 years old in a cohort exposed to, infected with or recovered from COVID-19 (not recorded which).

CDR3 residues: CASSGGTGNSQPQHF. The CDR3 DNA is TGTGCCAGCTCGGGAGGGACAGGGAATTCTCAGCCCCAGCATTTT. V and J are TRBV18 and TRBJ1-5; TRBD1 matches at 9 bases. V lost 6 bases to trimming and J lost 6 bases; unmatched junction nucleotides: 9. Germline lookup yields CDR1 KGHSH and CDR2 LQKENI. The CDR3 is 15 residues long.

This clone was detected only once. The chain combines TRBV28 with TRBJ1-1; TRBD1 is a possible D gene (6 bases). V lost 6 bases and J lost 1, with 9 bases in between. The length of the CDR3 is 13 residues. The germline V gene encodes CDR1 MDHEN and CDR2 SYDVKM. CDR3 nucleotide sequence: TGTGCCAGCAGCCCGGGACAGAACACTGAAGCTTTCTTT. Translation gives CASSPGQNTEAFF.

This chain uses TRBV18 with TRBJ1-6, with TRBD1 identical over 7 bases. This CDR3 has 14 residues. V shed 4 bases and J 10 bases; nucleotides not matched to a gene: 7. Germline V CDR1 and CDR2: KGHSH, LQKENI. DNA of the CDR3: TGTGCCAGCTCACGCCTAGACAGGGTATCACCCCTCCACTTT. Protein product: CASSRLDRVSPLHF.

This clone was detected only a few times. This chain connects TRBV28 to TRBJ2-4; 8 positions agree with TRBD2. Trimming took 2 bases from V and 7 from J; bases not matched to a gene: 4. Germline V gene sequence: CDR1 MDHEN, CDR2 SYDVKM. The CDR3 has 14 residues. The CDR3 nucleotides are TGTGCCAGCAGTTTACTAGCGGGCGGGAACATTCAGTACTTC. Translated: CASSLLAGGNIQYF.

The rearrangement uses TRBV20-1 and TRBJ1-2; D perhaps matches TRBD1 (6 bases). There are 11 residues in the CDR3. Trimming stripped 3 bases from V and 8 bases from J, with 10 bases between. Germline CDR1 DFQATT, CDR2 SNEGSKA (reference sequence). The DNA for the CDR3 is TGCAGTGCTAGCGACAGGTTGGGCTACACCTTC. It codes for CSASDRLGYTF.

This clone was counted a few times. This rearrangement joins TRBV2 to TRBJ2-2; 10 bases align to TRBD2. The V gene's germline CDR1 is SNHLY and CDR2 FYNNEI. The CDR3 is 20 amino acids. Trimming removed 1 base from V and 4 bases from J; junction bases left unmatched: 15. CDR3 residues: CASSEVKERGGLGSTGELFF. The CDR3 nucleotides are TGTGCCAGCAGTGAAGTAAAGGAGCGGGGGGGCCTAGGTTCCACCGGGGAGCTGTTTTTT. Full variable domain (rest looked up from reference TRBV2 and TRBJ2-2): EPEVTQTPSHQVTQMGQEVILRCVPISNHLYFYWYRQILGQKVEFLVSFYNNEISEKSEIFDDQFSVERPDGSNFTLKIRSTKLEDSAMYFCASSEVKERGGLGSTGELFFGEGSRLTVL.

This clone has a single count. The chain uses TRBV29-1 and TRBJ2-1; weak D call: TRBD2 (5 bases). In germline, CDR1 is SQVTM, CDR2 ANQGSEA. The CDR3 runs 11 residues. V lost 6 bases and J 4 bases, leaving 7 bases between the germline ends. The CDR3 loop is CSVSGYNEQFF. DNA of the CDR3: TGCAGCGTCTCGGGGTACAATGAGCAGTTCTTC.

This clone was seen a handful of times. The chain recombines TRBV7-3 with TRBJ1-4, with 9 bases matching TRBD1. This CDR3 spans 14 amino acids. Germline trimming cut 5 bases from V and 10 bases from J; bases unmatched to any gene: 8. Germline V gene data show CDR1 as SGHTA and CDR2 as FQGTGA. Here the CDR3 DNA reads TGTGCCAGCAGCGTATCGGGACAGGGAGGAAAACTGTTTTTT. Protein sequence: CASSVSGQGGKLFF.

The CDR3 DNA is TGTGCCTGGAGTGTAGCCGGGGACAATCAGCCCCAGCATTTT. As protein: CAWSVAGDNQPQHF. The V call is TRBV30, the J call TRBJ1-5; D is unclear. Germline values: CDR1 GTSNPN, CDR2 SVGIG (reference sequence). V was trimmed by 0 bases and J by 3 bases, leaving 9 bases between them. The CDR3 is made up of 14 amino acids.

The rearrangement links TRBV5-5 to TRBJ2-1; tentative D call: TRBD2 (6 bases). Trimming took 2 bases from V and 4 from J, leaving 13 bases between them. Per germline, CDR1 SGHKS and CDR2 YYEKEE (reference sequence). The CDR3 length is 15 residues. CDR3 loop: CASSLNSGQYNEQFF. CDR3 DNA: TGTGCCAGCAGCTTAAATAGCGGCCAGTACAATGAGCAGTTCTTC.